This TCR beta chain was captured in a study of vaccination and CD4 T cells after COVID-19. Background on the study: Investigators took post-vaccine samples a median approximately 73 days after dose two, within a range of 14 to 241. From HCoV-229E, HCoV-OC43, HCoV-NL63 and SARS-CoV-2, overlapping spike peptides were used to stimulate the cells. Cultures acting as controls obtained a CEFX pool, an HIV-1 Nef pool, or no peptide.

V lost 5 bases and J lost 4, with 9 bases in between. Germline CDR1 reads DFQATT; CDR2 reads SNEGSKA (reference sequence). The CDR3 covers 12 residues. Worth noting for this clonotype: Its cognate antigen is unknown.

The Oncomine TCR Beta short-read assay was what sequenced the DNA obtained from cultured CD4+ T cells. Genomic DNA extraction was carried out from cultured CD4+ T cells. Each CDR3 protein gets one entry after TCRdb re-called the PCR reads with MiXCR. The sample contains fewer than 7,000 distinct CDR3 sequences, 44% of which appear only once. Described treatment: roughly 11-day PBMC culture with coronavirus spike peptide pools or control peptides (ViraFEST assay). The sample was CD4+ T cells from blood, cultured in vitro. The origin of this receptor is a human donor who had recovered from COVID-19. The chain recombines TRBV20-1 with TRBJ2-1; D is ambiguous. Here the CDR3 reads CSARPRYNEQFF. The CDR3 DNA reads TGCAGTGCTCGTCCCAGGTACAATGAGCAGTTCTTC.